The T cell receptor (beta chain) described here comes from a study of T cells after yellow fever vaccination. Study context: Low-cell-number fractions were prepared with SMART-Seq v4 Ultra Low Input. Study outcomes and limitations: Subsequent booster samples again held most clones from primary vaccination (96% CD4, 85% to 90% CD8). Compared with primary, the secondary response was weaker and peaked at day 5, not 15.

This clonotype was found once. The antigen is unknown. TCRdb processed the 5' RACE reads anew with MiXCR; each CDR3 protein has one entry. The sample holds 200,000 to 300,000 distinct CDR3 sequences, approximately 12% seen once. The CDR3 is made up of 13 amino acids. Trimming pared 2 bases from V and 5 bases from J, leaving 10 bases between. The germline V gene has CDR1 SGHVS and CDR2 FNYEAQ. The V call is TRBV7-6, the J call TRBJ2-7; D may be TRBD2 (6 bases). Here the sequenced sample was CD4+ T cells sorted from PBMCs, taken 45 days after the yellow fever booster vaccination. The receptor comes from a man in his thirties or forties who received the YFV17D yellow fever vaccine. CDR3 in DNA: TGTGCCAGCAGCTTAAGGAGGGGTGACGAGCAGTACTTC. Its translation is CASSLRRGDEQYF.